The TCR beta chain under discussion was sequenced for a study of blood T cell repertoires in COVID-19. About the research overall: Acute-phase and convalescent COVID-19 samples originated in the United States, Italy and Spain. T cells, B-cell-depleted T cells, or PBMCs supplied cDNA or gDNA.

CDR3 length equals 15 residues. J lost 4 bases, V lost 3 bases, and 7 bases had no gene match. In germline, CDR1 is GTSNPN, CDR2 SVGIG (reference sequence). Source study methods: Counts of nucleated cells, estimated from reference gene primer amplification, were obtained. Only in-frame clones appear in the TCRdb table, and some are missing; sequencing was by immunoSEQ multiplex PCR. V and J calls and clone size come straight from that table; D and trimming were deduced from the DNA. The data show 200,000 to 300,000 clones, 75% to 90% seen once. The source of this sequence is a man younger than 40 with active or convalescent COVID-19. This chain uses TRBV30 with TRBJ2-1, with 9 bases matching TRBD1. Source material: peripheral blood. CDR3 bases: TGTGCCTGGAGCGACGTGGACAGGGGTTACAATGAGCAGTTCTTC. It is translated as CAWSDVDRGYNEQFF.